Listed below are T cell receptor beta chains from one sample, sequenced in a study of CD8 T cells in ankylosing spondylitis. TCRdb passed the 5' RACE reads through MiXCR, listing each CDR3 protein once. Altogether 26,000 or so distinct CDR3 sequences are present, 6.5% to 9.5% being singletons, with the ten largest covering more than 25%. Sequences were obtained from blood. Receptor source: a male donor with ankylosing spondylitis or in good health (not recorded which). Each CDR3 is given with its conserved first and last residue. A D gene is named only where the DNA matches it firmly. Size values are once, few and many counts, or a class for expanded clones, and some rows have none.

V,J,D,size,length,DNA,CDR3
TRBV12-3/TRBV12-4,TRBJ1-1,TRBD1,many,16,TGTGCCAGCAGCCCTTCAACAGGGGCGGTCGACACTGAAGCTTTCTTT,CASSPSTGAVDTEAFF
TRBV6-5,TRBJ1-1,.,few,12,TGTGCCAGCAGTTACTTGATCCTTGAAGCTTTCTTT,CASSYLILEAFF
TRBV29-1,TRBJ2-5,.,few,15,TGCAGCGTTGAATGGAGGGCGAGTAGCCAAGAGACCCAGTACTTC,CSVEWRASSQETQYF
TRBV6-6,TRBJ1-4,.,.,15,TGTGCCAGCAGTTACCGCCCAACGGGCGAGGAAAAACTGTTTTTT,CASSYRPTGEEKLFF
TRBV5-1,TRBJ2-3,TRBD2,many,15,TGCGCCAGCAGTCCCGGGACTAGTGTTATAGATACGCAGTATTTT,CASSPGTSVIDTQYF
TRBV20-1,TRBJ2-7,.,few,14,TGCAGTGCTTCCGGGGTGGTCCCTAAGTCCGAGCAGTACTTC,CSASGVVPKSEQYF
TRBV29-1,TRBJ2-2,.,.,12,TGCAGCGTGTCCCAGAAAGGCGGGGAGCTGTTTTTT,CSVSQKGGELFF
TRBV7-2,TRBJ1-1,.,few,14,TGTGCCAGCAGTTTGGAGAAAATGAACACTGAAGCTTTCTTT,CASSLEKMNTEAFF
TRBV7-2,TRBJ1-1,.,.,14,TGTGCCAGCAGCTTAGCGGGGTTAAACACTGAAGCTTTCTTT,CASSLAGLNTEAFF
TRBV19,TRBJ2-1,.,many,15,TGTGCCACAAATAGCCCCCGATTCGGAGGCGGGGAGCAGTTCTTC,CATNSPRFGGGEQFF
TRBV28,TRBJ2-4,.,.,15,TGTGCCAGCAGTTTAGGGTACAGGGAGGGAAACATTCAGTACTTC,CASSLGYREGNIQYF
TRBV7-2,TRBJ2-1,.,few,14,TGTGCCAGCAGCCCCGACAGGGAGGTCAATGAGCAGTTCTTC,CASSPDREVNEQFF
TRBV29-1,TRBJ2-7,TRBD2,many,13,TGCAGCGTTCTCCAGCGGGGGCTAGGCGAGCAGTACTTC,CSVLQRGLGEQYF
TRBV4-1,TRBJ2-3,.,many,13,TGCGCCAGCAGCCAAGAAGGGGCGAATACGCAGTATTTT,CASSQEGANTQYF
TRBV5-1,TRBJ2-5,TRBD1,.,15,TGCGCCAGCAGCACCCAGGGGGCACGACAAGAGACCCAGTACTTC,CASSTQGARQETQYF
TRBV7-6,TRBJ2-5,.,few,16,TGTGCCAGCAGCTTAGAGGTTGGGGGCCTACAAGAGACCCAGTACTTC,CASSLEVGGLQETQYF
TRBV29-1,TRBJ2-1,.,many,14,TGCAGCGTTGTAAGACAGGGAGGTAACAATGAGCAGTTCTTC,CSVVRQGGNNEQFF
TRBV29-1,TRBJ2-1,TRBD2,.,13,TGCAGCGTAGCAAGGACTAGCGCGAATGAGCAGTTCTTC,CSVARTSANEQFF
TRBV25-1,TRBJ2-2,.,few,13,TGTGCCTACTCGCCCGCGGGCACCGGGGAGCTGTTTTTT,CAYSPAGTGELFF
TRBV6-2/TRBV6-3,TRBJ1-2,.,.,12,TGTGCCAGCAGTTGGACAGACATCGGCTACACCTTC,CASSWTDIGYTF
TRBV28,TRBJ2-6,TRBD1,many,18,TGTGCCAGCAGTACCCCGACAGGGGGCCGCTCTGGGGCCAACGTCCTGACTTTC,CASSTPTGGRSGANVLTF
TRBV20-1,TRBJ1-5,.,.,14,TGCAGTGCTAGAGATGCCGGGAGCAATCAGCCCCAGCATTTT,CSARDAGSNQPQHF
TRBV6-5,TRBJ2-3,TRBD2,many,15,TGTGCCAGCAGGGTTAGCGGGAGTTGGGGAAATACGCAGTATTTT,CASRVSGSWGNTQYF
TRBV28,TRBJ1-2,.,few,9,TGTGCCAGCAGTTTAGAAGGCACCTTC,CASSLEGTF
TRBV3-1,TRBJ2-1,TRBD2,.,14,TGTGCCAGCAGCCAAGTCGCGGGGGTCCATGAGCAGTTCTTC,CASSQVAGVHEQFF
TRBV5-1,TRBJ2-2,.,many,16,TGCGCCAGCAGCTTTTTGGGCGGGTCCGACACCGGGGAGCTGTTTTTT,CASSFLGGSDTGELFF
TRBV3-1,TRBJ2-2,.,.,13,TGTGCCAGCAGCCTCGGGACTTACGGGGAGCTGTTTTTT,CASSLGTYGELFF
TRBV7-6,TRBJ2-1,.,many,12,TGTGCCAGCAGCCCAGGGGATCGGGAGCAGTTCTTC,CASSPGDREQFF
TRBV7-3,TRBJ2-2,TRBD2,.,15,TGTGCCAGCAGGCGTCTAGCGGGAGGCACCGGGGAGCTGTTTTTT,CASRRLAGGTGELFF
TRBV29-1,TRBJ2-7,TRBD2,.,15,TGCAGCGTTGGAGAGCAGCGGGGCACCTCCTACGAGCAGTACTTC,CSVGEQRGTSYEQYF
TRBV28,TRBJ1-5,TRBD1,few,15,TGTGCCAGCAGCCGGGGACAGGTTAGCAATCAGCCCCAGCATTTT,CASSRGQVSNQPQHF
TRBV29-1,TRBJ2-5,.,.,11,TGCAGCGTTGACGTTGCCGGGACCCAGTACTTC,CSVDVAGTQYF
TRBV12-3/TRBV12-4,TRBJ2-2,TRBD2,few,15,TGTGCCAGCAGTTCTAGCGGGAGTGGCACCGGGGAGCTGTTTTTT,CASSSSGSGTGELFF
TRBV6-2/TRBV6-3,TRBJ2-2,.,.,13,TGTGCCAGCAGCAACGCAGGGGTCGGGGAGCTGTTTTTT,CASSNAGVGELFF
TRBV7-2,TRBJ1-1,.,few,13,TGTGCCAGCAGCCCCGGACTGAACACTGAAGCTTTCTTT,CASSPGLNTEAFF
TRBV20-1,TRBJ2-3,.,few,14,TGCAGTGCAAGAAGGGGCGGTAGCACAGATACGCAGTATTTT,CSARRGGSTDTQYF
TRBV5-1,TRBJ2-2,.,many,15,TGCGCCAGCAGCCTGGGGGGAAGGCGAACCGGGGAGCTGTTTTTT,CASSLGGRRTGELFF
TRBV12-3/TRBV12-4,TRBJ2-3,TRBD2,once,15,TGTGCCAGCAGCCCAGCGGGAGCGTACACAGATACGCAGTATTTT,CASSPAGAYTDTQYF
TRBV28,TRBJ2-1,.,few,12,TGTGCCAGCAGTTTGGTAAACTATGAGCAGTTCTTC,CASSLVNYEQFF
TRBV10-3,TRBJ2-3,TRBD2,few,15,TGTGCCATCAGTGTTCGAGCGGGAGTTGCGGATACGCAGTATTTT,CAISVRAGVADTQYF
TRBV10-3,TRBJ2-1,TRBD2,few,16,TGTGCCATCAGGGCGACTAGCGGGAGCAGCTACAATGAGCAGTTCTTC,CAIRATSGSSYNEQFF
TRBV28,TRBJ2-2,.,.,14,TGTGCCAGCAGACGGCCACAGAACACCGGGGAGCTGTTTTTT,CASRRPQNTGELFF
TRBV6-5,TRBJ2-3,.,.,15,TGTGCCAGCAGCCCGGCCGGGGGCGGGACAGATACGCAGTATTTT,CASSPAGGGTDTQYF
TRBV7-9,TRBJ2-1,TRBD2,.,16,TGTGCCAGCAGCTTCCCACCCGGGACTAACTACAATGAGCAGTTCTTC,CASSFPPGTNYNEQFF
TRBV21-1,TRBJ2-3,.,few,21,TGTGCCAGCAGCGATAAGCGGGACCCCCCCGAACCTCCTCCCTTCACAGATACGCAGTATTTT,CASSDKRDPPEPPPFTDTQYF
TRBV20-1,TRBJ2-4,.,few,18,TGCAGTGCTCTGGGGGCTTTAGGGGAGGGGACAGCCAAAAACATTCAGTACTTC,CSALGALGEGTAKNIQYF
TRBV12-3/TRBV12-4,TRBJ2-5,TRBD1,many,13,TGTGCCAGCAGATCAGGGGGCCGGGAGACCCAGTACTTC,CASRSGGRETQYF
TRBV12-3/TRBV12-4,TRBJ2-2,.,few,15,TGTGCCACCTTAGCAAAGGCCCTTACGGCCGGGGAGCTGTTTTTT,CATLAKALTAGELFF
TRBV27,TRBJ2-7,.,.,14,TGTGCCAGCAGTTTCCGCAACCCGGGGTCCGAGCAGTACTTC,CASSFRNPGSEQYF
TRBV2,TRBJ1-4,.,many,15,TGTGCCAGCACCCTAGCAACAGGGCCTAATGAAAAACTGTTTTTT,CASTLATGPNEKLFF
TRBV7-2,TRBJ2-1,.,.,11,TGTGCCAGCAGCTTATTCCATGAGCAGTTCTTC,CASSLFHEQFF
TRBV5-1,TRBJ1-4,.,many,15,TGCGCCAGCAAGACGAACAGGGAGATTAATGAAAAACTGTTTTTT,CASKTNREINEKLFF
TRBV6-2/TRBV6-3,TRBJ2-3,TRBD2,few,16,TGTGCCAGCAGCCGCATGACTAGCGGGAGCACAGATACGCAGTATTTT,CASSRMTSGSTDTQYF
TRBV7-2,TRBJ2-5,.,many,14,TGTGCCAGCAGGGTCTCCGGGGTACAAGAGACCCAGTACTTC,CASRVSGVQETQYF
TRBV6-2/TRBV6-3,TRBJ2-2,.,few,13,TGTGCCAGCAGTTACCATACCACCGGGGAGCTGTTTTTT,CASSYHTTGELFF
TRBV29-1,TRBJ1-4,TRBD1,few,16,TGCAGCGTTGAAGGGACAGGGGGCGAAACTAATGAAAAACTGTTTTTT,CSVEGTGGETNEKLFF